The 5 T cell receptor beta chains presented below share a single source sample, sequenced in a study of Ad26.COV2.S vaccination and SARS-CoV-2 variants. The repertoire was sequenced with immunoSEQ multiplex PCR; TCRdb's copy has only in-frame clones and lacks some. Counted here are approximately 350,000 clones, 83% occurring once; the ten biggest clones make up around 7.4%. The sample's treatment: some 19 received Ad26.COV2.S at low or high dose, single or two shots; 5 received placebo; per-sample allocation not given. Day 63 following the first vaccine or placebo injection was when the samples were taken. The sequencing used peripheral blood, collected in a trial of Ad26.COV2.S vaccine versus placebo. These receptors came from a person aged 18-65 years who received the Ad26.COV2.S COVID-19 vaccine or a placebo.

The chain employs TRBV7-3 and TRBJ2-1, with 9 nucleotides matching TRBD1. The CDR3 runs to 16 residues. Germline V gene data show CDR1 as SGHTA and CDR2 as FQGTGA. V was clipped by 5 bases and J by 0 bases; unmatched bases: 5. The CDR3 is CASSLSGQGSYNEQFF. As DNA, the CDR3 is TGTGCCAGCAGCCTTTCGGGACAGGGCTCCTACAATGAGCAGTTCTTC.

The CDR3 here is CASSSRQGHDTQYF. DNA of the CDR3: TGTGCCAGCAGCTCCAGACAGGGTCACGATACGCAGTATTTT. The rearrangement uses TRBV11-3 and TRBJ2-3; 7 nucleotides line up with TRBD1. The trim removed 4 bases at V and 6 bases at J, leaving 7 bases unmatched. The CDR3 is 14 amino acids. Looked up from germline, CDR1 is SGHNT and CDR2 is YENEEA.

This clone has only one observation. Written as DNA, the CDR3 is TGTGCCAGCAGCCCGGGACTAGCGTTCCACGAGCAGTACTTC. It codes for CASSPGLAFHEQYF. The chain couples TRBV11-3 to TRBJ2-7; 10 bases align to TRBD2. Per the germline V gene, CDR1 is SGHNT and CDR2 is YENEEA. The CDR3 covers 14 residues. After removal of 5 bases from V and 5 bases from J, the junction contained 6 bases not matched to a gene.

The CDR3 loop reads CASSEGLARDTEAFF. Written as DNA, the CDR3 is TGTGCCAGCAGCGAGGGCCTTGCTCGAGACACTGAAGCTTTCTTT. The rearrangement joins TRBV5-4 to TRBJ1-1; D is unresolved. The CDR3 has 15 residues. CDR1 and CDR2 (germline): SGHNT, YYREEE (reference sequence). V lost 4 bases to trimming and J lost 3 bases, with 16 bases between them.

This chain uses TRBV11-3 with TRBJ1-2; TRBD1 matches 7 bases. After removal of 6 bases from V and 4 bases from J, the junction contained 8 bases not matched to a gene. Germline V lookup: CDR1 SGHNT, CDR2 YENEEA. This CDR3 region has 14 residues. The CDR3 region is CASRGGRDGYGYTF. Written as DNA, the CDR3 is TGTGCCAGCAGAGGGGGCCGGGATGGCTATGGCTACACCTTC.